This TCR beta chain was sequenced during a study of blood T cell repertoires in COVID-19. Study in general: Samples of COVID-19 (acute and convalescent) were obtained from the United States, Italy and Spain.

In the authors' methods: Estimates of nucleated cell counts were drawn from the amplification of reference gene primers. The table came from immunoSEQ multiplex PCR; TCRdb's copy has only in-frame clones and leaves some out. Clone size and the V and J calls come from that table; the DNA yielded D and trimming. In the table there are fewer than 350,000 clones, more than 75% of which are singletons. Germline V gives CDR1 MGHDK, CDR2 SYGVNS. This CDR3 comprises 14 residues. V lost 8 bases, J lost 0 bases, and 13 bases lay in between. The chain uses TRBV25-1 and TRBJ1-1; D is undetermined. This TCR was recovered from a woman aged 25 to 39 who had recovered from COVID-19. The source material was peripheral blood. The CDR3 nucleotides are TGTGCCAGCCGCGGCGGGATCATGAACACTGAAGCTTTCTTT. Protein: CASRGGIMNTEAFF.